These 3 T cell receptor beta chains were all obtained from the same sample, sequenced in a study of T cell responses to AZD1222 COVID-19 vaccine listed by TCRdb under 2021. This specimen's time point label, interpreted: baseline before first vaccination. The sample's treatment or condition label, decoded: meningococcal conjugate vaccine given as trial control. Library preparation employed the immunoSEQ multiplex PCR assay. The table was pulled from immuneACCESS by TCRdb, which kept in-frame rearrangements only. Such tables lose some clones; where checked, under half of the loss comes from unresolved V genes, and the rest has no known cause. This sample comprises approximately 120,000 clones, less than 95% of them detected only once. Clones ranked in the top ten supply 4.4% of the sample. The sample in question was peripheral blood, obtained on day 0 of MenACWY control vaccination. Receptors were obtained from an adult in good health.

The gene calls are TRBV28 and TRBJ2-3; TRBD1 aligns across 9 bases. CDR3 length: 15 residues. The V segment lost 6 bases and the J segment 6 bases; nucleotides outside the gene matches: 10. Germline loops: CDR1 MDHEN, CDR2 SYDVKM. DNA of the CDR3: TGTGCCAGCAGCCTACAGGGGGCGGGGAGTGATACGCAGTATTTT. Protein: CASSLQGAGSDTQYF.

The chain couples TRBV2 to TRBJ2-3; TRBD2 agrees at 14 bases. V shed 9 bases and J 5 bases; nucleotides not matched to a gene: 7. CDR1 is SNHLY and CDR2 is FYNNEI in the germline V gene. The CDR3 is 15 residues long. Here the CDR3 DNA reads TGTGCCAGTCCGACTAGCGGGAGGGCGGGAGATACGCAGTATTTT. As protein: CASPTSGRAGDTQYF.

This rearrangement joins TRBV27 to TRBJ2-3; D is unresolved. Germline V lookup: CDR1 MNHEY, CDR2 SMNVEV (reference sequence). The CDR3 consists of 12 residues. V was shortened by 4 bases and J by 5 bases, with 7 bases between the two germline ends. CDR3 amino acids: CASSYGRDTQYF. In DNA form, the CDR3 reads TGTGCCAGCAGTTATGGTAGAGATACGCAGTATTTT.